The clone carrying this TCR beta chain was counted only a few times. No antigen is known for it. CDR3 and TCR beta VDJ profiling relied on a genomic DNA template. From the reads, TCRdb called clonotypes with MiXCR, one entry per CDR3 protein. The table includes hundreds of thousands of distinct CDR3 sequences, about a third detected once. Whoever was chosen for sequencing had shown CD8+CD57+ cell expansion by flow cytometry. The data were taken from a study of CD8+CD57+ T cells in acquired aplastic anemia. The wider study: The average for DNA from sorted CD4+ and CD8+ cells was 3.2 ug. General study results and limits: Between the patient and control groups, CD8+ Simpson's diversity did not differ significantly. Researchers report that around 30 CD8+ CDR3 sequences appeared in both patients and controls.

Germline V gene sequence: CDR1 SGHTA, CDR2 FQGNSA. The V end was cut by 6 bases, the J end by 8 bases, with 13 bases between. The CDR3 loop spans 12 amino acids. Sequenced input: sorted CD4+, CD8+, or CD8+CD57+ T cells (not recorded which) from PBMCs. The V and J genes are TRBV7-2 and TRBJ1-1; D uncertain. The TCR originated in a human donor with aplastic anemia. CDR3 protein: CASSFNGGEAFF. In DNA form, the CDR3 reads TGTGCCAGCAGTTTTAACGGAGGGGAAGCTTTCTTT.